These T cell receptor beta chains were read from a single sample in a study of T cell repertoires in ileal Crohn's disease. Assay used: immunoSEQ multiplex PCR; TCRdb lists only in-frame clones, some missing. The sample consists of 13,000 to 15,000 clones, 70% to 90% of them appearing once. Input material: ileal tissue. These receptors were obtained from an adult with Crohn's disease. CDR3s include the opening cysteine and the closing phenylalanine or tryptophan. The order of the fields is D gene, V gene, clone size, J gene, CDR3 DNA, CDR3 protein. D genes are given only for firm matches. Expanded clones get a size class; other rows say once, few or many, or leave the size out.

>TRBD1|TRBV7-3|.|TRBJ2-1
TGTGCCAGCAGCTTACTCCCAGGGGGCCTGCACTCCTACAATGAGCAGTTCTTC
CASSLLPGGLHSYNEQFF
>TRBD2|TRBV30|few|TRBJ2-4
TGTGCCTGGAGTGTATGGCGGGGGTCCAAAAACATTCAGTACTTC
CAWSVWRGSKNIQYF
>TRBD1|TRBV18|.|TRBJ1-2
TGTGCCAGCTCACCTCAGGGGGCTAACTATGGCTACACCTTC
CASSPQGANYGYTF
>.|TRBV5-6|once|TRBJ1-2
TGTGCCAGCAGCTTCCCCCGACAGGACCCTTATGGCTACACCTTC
CASSFPRQDPYGYTF
>.|TRBV28|.|TRBJ1-2
TGTGCCAGCTTAGACGGGGCGGGGGGATTCACCTTC
CASLDGAGGFTF
>TRBD2|TRBV7-3|.|TRBJ2-2
TGTGCCAGCAGCGCCGGGGGGGCCACAACCGGGGAGCTGTTTTTT
CASSAGGATTGELFF
>TRBD1|TRBV6-5|few|TRBJ1-3
TGTGCCAGCAGTGACCCGACAGGGGGAAACACCATATATTTT
CASSDPTGGNTIYF
>.|TRBV10-3|.|TRBJ1-1
TGTGCCACCACGACAGGCATGAACACTGAAGCTTTCTTT
CATTTGMNTEAFF
>.|TRBV30|.|TRBJ1-1
TGTGCCTGGAGTGTACTGGGCAGGCCGAACACTGAAGCTTTCTTT
CAWSVLGRPNTEAFF
>TRBD2|TRBV7-7|.|TRBJ2-3
TGTGCCAGCAGCTTGGGAGGGTACACAGATACGCAGTATTTT
CASSLGGYTDTQYF
>TRBD1|TRBV18|.|TRBJ2-6
TGTGCCAGCTCACCTCGACAGGGTCGGTCTGGGGCCAACGTCCTGACTTTC
CASSPRQGRSGANVLTF
>TRBD1|TRBV2|.|TRBJ1-1
TGTGCCAGCAGTAATCTAGGGGGCCCCACTGAAGCTTTCTTT
CASSNLGGPTEAFF
>TRBD1|TRBV9|few|TRBJ2-5
TGTGCCAGCAGCGTAGAACAGGGGGTGCAGCAGCAGTACTTC
CASSVEQGVQQQYF
>TRBD2|TRBV5-1|.|TRBJ2-1
TGCGCCAGCAGCTTGACTAGCGCTAGGGATGAGCAGTTCTTC
CASSLTSARDEQFF
>.|TRBV27|.|TRBJ1-2
TGTGCCACCAAGGGGGGGGCTCTAATTAACTATGGCTACACCTTC
CATKGGALINYGYTF
>TRBD2|TRBV10-2|once|TRBJ2-7
TGCGCCAGCAGTGAGGCGGGGGGGCAGCGTGAGCAGTACTTC
CASSEAGGQREQYF
>.|TRBV14|.|TRBJ2-1
TGTGCCAGCAGCCAAACGAGTTACAATGAGCAGTTCTTC
CASSQTSYNEQFF
>.|TRBV19|.|TRBJ1-1
TGTGCCAGTAGTAACGGACAGTGGGGGTCCACTGAAGCTTTCTTT
CASSNGQWGSTEAFF
>.|TRBV2|.|TRBJ2-5
TGTGCCAGTAGAGATCATTTACGGGAGACCCAGTACTTC
CASRDHLRETQYF
>.|TRBV19|.|TRBJ1-3
TGTGCCAGTAGGCGGACAGTCTCTGGAAACACCATATATTTT
CASRRTVSGNTIYF
>.|TRBV29-1|once|TRBJ1-4
TGCAGCGCGAGATTACAGGGTTCACCTAATGAAAAACTGTTTTTT
CSARLQGSPNEKLFF
>TRBD2|TRBV6-4|few|TRBJ2-3
TGTGCCAGCAGTGAAAGCGGGGGGGCCACAGATACGCAGTATTTT
CASSESGGATDTQYF
>.|TRBV29-1|.|TRBJ2-2
TGCAGCGTTCGGAGCAGCGGGGAGCTGTTTTTT
CSVRSSGELFF
>TRBD2|TRBV11-3|.|TRBJ2-7
TGTGCCAGCAGCTTCCCTTCCCGGGGGACTAGCGGGGGCCAACCCTACGAGCAGTACTTC
CASSFPSRGTSGGQPYEQYF
>.|TRBV28|.|TRBJ1-1
TGTGCCAGCAGTTTGGAACAGTCGAACACTGAAGCTTTCTTT
CASSLEQSNTEAFF
>TRBD2|TRBV5-1|once|TRBJ2-7
TGCGCCAGCAGCTTGGATAAGGGACTAGCGGGATCCAACGAGCAGTACTTC
CASSLDKGLAGSNEQYF
>.|TRBV7-2|.|TRBJ2-7
TGTGCCAGCAGCTTATCGGCAGGGGTAACGAGCGAGCAGTACTTC
CASSLSAGVTSEQYF
>TRBD1|TRBV6-1|.|TRBJ1-2
TGTGCCAGCGGAACTATGGGACAGGGCCACTATGGCTACACCTTC
CASGTMGQGHYGYTF
>.|TRBV30|.|TRBJ1-2
TGTGCCTGGAGCCTAATGGACTATGGCTACACCTTC
CAWSLMDYGYTF
>TRBD1|TRBV6-5|.|TRBJ1-1
TGTGCCAGCAGTTTCAACCCAGGGGGGAACACTGAAGCTTTCTTT
CASSFNPGGNTEAFF
>.|TRBV28|.|TRBJ2-2
TGTGCCGCAGCGGGGAACACCGGGGAGCTGTTTTTT
CAAAGNTGELFF